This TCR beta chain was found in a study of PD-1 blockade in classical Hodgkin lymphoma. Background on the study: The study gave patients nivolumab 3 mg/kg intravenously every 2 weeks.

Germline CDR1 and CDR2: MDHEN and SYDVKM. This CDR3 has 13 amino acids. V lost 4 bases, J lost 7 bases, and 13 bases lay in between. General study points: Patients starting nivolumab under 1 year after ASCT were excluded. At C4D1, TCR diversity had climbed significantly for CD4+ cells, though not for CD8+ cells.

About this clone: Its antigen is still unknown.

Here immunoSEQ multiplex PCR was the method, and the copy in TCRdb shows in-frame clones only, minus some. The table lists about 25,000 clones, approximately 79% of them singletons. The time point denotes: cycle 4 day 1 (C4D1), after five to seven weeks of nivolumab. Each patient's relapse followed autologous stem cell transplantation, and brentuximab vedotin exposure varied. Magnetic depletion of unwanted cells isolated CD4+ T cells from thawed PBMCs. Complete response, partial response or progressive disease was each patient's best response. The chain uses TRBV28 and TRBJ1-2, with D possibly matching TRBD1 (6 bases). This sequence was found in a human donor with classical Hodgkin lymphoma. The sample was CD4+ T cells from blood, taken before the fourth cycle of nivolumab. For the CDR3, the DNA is TGTGCCAGCAGTTCGGGGGGCGGGGTTGGCTACACCTTC. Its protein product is CASSSGGGVGYTF.